This passage covers 20 T cell receptor beta chains from one sample sequenced in a study of shared clonotypes between healthy human individuals. TCRdb's table, derived via immunoSEQ multiplex PCR, lists solely in-frame clones and lacks some. Here the sample spans around 1.4 million clones, roughly 98.5% being singletons. The source material was naive CD4+ T cells sorted from blood. The subset: CD45RA+ positively selected. These receptors were collected from a man aged 25-45 years in good health.

The chain uses TRBV5-1 and TRBJ2-5; 7 bases agree with TRBD2. Germline V lookup: CDR1 SGHRS, CDR2 YFSETQ. The CDR3 is 15 residues long. J was trimmed by 0 bases and V by 2 bases; bases with no gene match: 4. CDR3 region: CASSFLAGNQETQYF. As DNA, the CDR3 is TGCGCCAGCAGCTTTTTAGCGGGTAACCAAGAGACCCAGTACTTC.

Comment on this clone: Its ends do not fully match the called genes, so a read error is possible. The chain has TRBV18 and TRBJ2-5, with D unresolved. This CDR3 spans 19 amino acids. CDR1 and CDR2 (germline): KGHSH, LQKENI. As DNA, the CDR3 is TGTGCCAGCTCACCGGAGATGACGTTCGCGAGTGAGGTTCAAGGGACCCAGTACTTC. It yields the protein CASSPEMTFASEVQGTQYF.

The chain is built from TRBV10-1 and TRBJ1-2; tentatively, D is TRBD1 (5 bases). V lost 5 bases, J lost 6 bases, and 13 bases lay in between. Germline V lookup: CDR1 WNHNN, CDR2 SYGVQD (reference sequence). CDR3 length equals 13 residues. The CDR3 loop reads CASSRQRRDGYTF. The CDR3 DNA is TGCGCCAGCAGTCGACAGCGTCGGGATGGCTACACCTTC.

This clone was counted a single time. The same CDR3 also results from other DNA sequences found in this sample. This chain connects TRBV11-2 to TRBJ1-5; 8 nucleotides align to TRBD1. The CDR3 runs to 13 residues. The germline V gene encodes CDR1 SGHAT and CDR2 FQNNGV. The ends lost 5 bases at V and 4 bases at J; junction bases unmatched: 1. This chain's CDR3 is CASSRTGNQPQHF. DNA of the CDR3: TGTGCCAGCAGCCGGACAGGGAATCAGCCCCAGCATTTT.

The chain links TRBV2 to TRBJ1-2; D perhaps matches TRBD1 (5 bases). CDR1 SNHLY and CDR2 FYNNEI come from the germline V gene. Deletions cut 8 bases from V and 2 bases from J, with 12 bases between. The CDR3 consists of 13 residues. The CDR3 DNA reads as TGTGCCAGCGGCCGTGGGGGAAACTATGGCTACACCTTC. This sequence encodes CASGRGGNYGYTF.

The V gene is TRBV19, the J gene TRBJ2-7; tentative D call: TRBD1 (5 bases). Trimming shortened V by 6 bases and J by 6 bases, and 24 bases separated the two germline ends. The CDR3 has 16 residues. From germline, CDR1 is LNHDA and CDR2 SQIVND (reference sequence). CDR3 nucleotides: TGTGCCAGTAGAATGGGGCACCAAAACGCGATTTCCGAGCAGTACTTC. This translates into CASRMGHQNAISEQYF.

This chain connects TRBV29-1 to TRBJ1-2, with D perhaps matching TRBD1 (5 bases). Germline CDR1 SQVTM, CDR2 ANQGSEA. V was cut by 2 bases and J by 4 bases, with 11 bases left in between. CDR3 size: 13 residues. CDR3 in amino acids: CSVETPQVYGYTF. DNA for the CDR3: TGCAGCGTTGAAACTCCACAGGTCTATGGCTACACCTTC.

J is TRBJ2-3 and V is TRBV6-1, with 11 bases identical to TRBD2. After removal of 6 bases from V and 2 bases from J, the junction contained 4 bases not matched to a gene. CDR3 length: 15 amino acids. From germline, CDR1 is MNHNS and CDR2 SASEGT. The CDR3 sequence is CASRGLAGTTDTQYF. CDR3 nucleotides: TGTGCCAGCAGAGGACTAGCGGGCACCACAGATACGCAGTATTTT.

The chain uses TRBV7-9 and TRBJ2-1, with 10 bases identical to TRBD1. Germline CDR1 and CDR2: SEHNR and FQNEAQ (reference sequence). The CDR3 consists of 18 residues. V was pared by 5 bases and J by 5 bases, with 15 bases of the junction left unmatched. The CDR3 DNA is TGTGCCAGCAGCCAAAAAGAACCGGGACAGGGGATGAACAATGAGCAGTTCTTC. Translating it yields CASSQKEPGQGMNNEQFF.

The CDR3 region is CASSLVSSFGEQFF. The CDR3 nucleotides read TGTGCCAGCAGCTTAGTTTCGTCGTTTGGTGAGCAGTTCTTC. The gene calls are TRBV7-9 and TRBJ2-1; D gene uncertain. CDR1 is SEHNR and CDR2 is FQNEAQ in the germline V gene (reference sequence). V was pared by 1 base and J by 9 bases, with 13 bases between. This CDR3 spans 14 amino acids.

In its sample, this clone was seen once. The chain links TRBV19 to TRBJ1-2; D perhaps matches TRBD1 (6 bases). The CDR3 is 15 amino acids. Germline assignment: CDR1 LNHDA and CDR2 SQIVND (reference sequence). With 3 bases removed from V and 2 bases from J, the gap between germline ends came to 13 bases. The CDR3 protein is CASSITGQMNYGYTF. CDR3 in DNA: TGTGCCAGTAGTATTACAGGACAGATGAACTATGGCTACACCTTC.

The genes are TRBV9 and TRBJ2-1; 9 nucleotides align to TRBD2. Per the germline V gene, CDR1 is SGDLS and CDR2 is YYNGEE. V lost 3 bases and J lost 5; bases outside the gene matches: 6. The CDR3 extends over 15 amino acids. This chain's CDR3 is CASSAPGLADNEQFF. CDR3 nucleotide sequence: TGTGCCAGCAGCGCACCGGGACTAGCAGACAATGAGCAGTTCTTC.

This chain joins TRBV30 and TRBJ2-1; D call uncertain. Germline CDR1 reads GTSNPN; CDR2 reads SVGIG (reference sequence). The V end lost 6 bases, the J end lost 14 bases, and 14 bases lay between the germline ends. CDR3 size: 10 residues. CDR3: CACYVPPEFF. CDR3 bases: TGTGCCTGCTACGTCCCCCCGGAGTTCTTC. The complete variable domain, with remaining parts taken from reference TRBV30 and TRBJ2-1, reads SQTIHQWPATLVQPVGSPLSLECTVEGTSNPNLYWYRQAAGRGLQLLFYSVGIGQISSEVPQNLSASRPQDRQFILSSKKLLLSDSGFYLCACYVPPEFFGPGTRLTVL.

The V and J genes are TRBV10-3 and TRBJ1-1, with a possible D match to TRBD1 (5 bases). The CDR3 runs 14 residues. V was cut by 5 bases and J by 3 bases, with 13 bases left in between. Germline V gene sequence: CDR1 ENHRY, CDR2 SYGVKD. Here the CDR3 DNA reads TGTGCCATCAGTCGTGGAGGAGGGGACACTGAAGCTTTCTTT. This translates into CAISRGGGDTEAFF.

This chain connects TRBV19 to TRBJ2-7; TRBD1 might be the D (5 bases). This CDR3 region has 13 residues. Germline CDR1 and CDR2: LNHDA and SQIVND (reference sequence). The ends were cut back, 5 bases at V and 7 bases at J, with 15 bases in the middle. This chain's CDR3 is CASSQGHPLEQYF. The CDR3 bases are TGTGCCAGTAGTCAGGGTCATCCCCTGGAGCAGTACTTC.

A note on this clone: At the DNA level, this CDR3 is encoded by other sequences in the same sample as well. CDR3 in DNA: TGTGCCAGTAGTATAGATTGGAACACTGAAGCTTTCTTT. Translated, it gives CASSIDWNTEAFF. This chain links TRBV19 with TRBJ1-1; D gene unclear. The CDR3 covers 13 residues. The germline V and J ends were trimmed by 0 bases and 1 base, with 3 bases remaining between them. Germline V gives CDR1 LNHDA, CDR2 SQIVND (reference sequence).

V is TRBV11-2 and J is TRBJ2-7; D unresolved. CDR1 is SGHAT, CDR2 FQNNGV, per germline. V lost 1 base and J 3 bases, leaving 7 bases between the germline ends. The CDR3 consists of 13 residues. CDR3 coding DNA: TGTGCCAGCAGCTTAGCGGGTCTCTACGAGCAGTACTTC. This encodes CASSLAGLYEQYF.

Of note for this clone: The identical CDR3 is also encoded by other nucleotide sequences in the sample. The chain links TRBV5-1 to TRBJ1-5; 7 bases match TRBD1. Losses at the gene ends were 0 bases for V and 2 bases for J; bases not matched to a gene: 2. Germline CDR1 is SGHRS and CDR2 is YFSETQ. The CDR3 contains 15 residues. CDR3 DNA sequence: TGCGCCAGCAGCTTGGAGGGGACAGGCAATCAGCCCCAGCATTTT. Translation: CASSLEGTGNQPQHF.

The chain joins TRBV14 to TRBJ2-6; D tentatively reads TRBD1 or TRBD2 (5 bases each). The CDR3 has 16 amino acids. The V gene's germline CDR1 is SGHDN and CDR2 FVKESK. Trimming cost V 0 bases and J 4 bases, with 10 bases left between them. The CDR3 here is CASSQERGAGANVLTF. CDR3 nucleotide sequence: TGTGCCAGCAGCCAAGAGAGGGGCGCAGGGGCCAACGTCCTGACTTTC.

This chain connects TRBV10-1 to TRBJ2-7; 11 bases are a match to TRBD2. The V gene end was trimmed by 5 bases and the J gene end by 6 bases; junction bases not matched to a gene: 6. CDR3 size: 14 residues. The germline V gene encodes CDR1 WNHNN and CDR2 SYGVQD (reference sequence). The CDR3 DNA follows: TGCGCCAGCAGTAGTAGCGGGAGGGCCATCGAGCAGTACTTC. It is translated as CASSSSGRAIEQYF.